The 10 T cell receptor beta chains reported below all come from one sample, sequenced in a study of T-cell memory formation after mild COVID-19. Each CDR3 protein gets one entry after TCRdb re-called the 5' RACE reads with MiXCR. The table includes about 340,000 distinct CDR3 sequences, approximately 12% detected once. The sample taken for sequencing was PBMCs or a T cell subset sorted from them (not recorded which). The receptors come from a man in his late teens or twenties who had mild COVID-19 (a few samples of this study predate the infection). Cell type and time point are not known.

The chain uses TRBV11-3 and TRBJ2-7; D gene unclear. Between the trimmed V and J ends, which lost 3 bases and 4 bases, there was a span of 10 bases. Per germline, CDR1 SGHNT and CDR2 YENEEA. The length of the CDR3 is 13 residues. The DNA of the CDR3 is TGTGCCAGCAGCTTGTGGGTGGGGTACGAGCAGTACTTC. Amino acids: CASSLWVGYEQYF. Based on the CDR3 plus reference TRBV11-3 and TRBJ2-7, the full variable domain is EAGVVQSPRYKIIEKKQPVAFWCNPISGHNTLYWYLQNLGQGPELLIRYENEEAVDDSQLPKDRFSAERLKGVDSTLKIQPAELGDSAVYLCASSLWVGYEQYFGPGTRLTVT.

J is TRBJ1-1 and V is TRBV7-6; the D gene is possibly TRBD1 (5 bases). The V gene lost 2 bases and the J gene lost 1 base, with 14 bases spanning the gap. Germline assignment: CDR1 SGHVS and CDR2 FNYEAQ. CDR3 size: 16 residues. CDR3 protein: CASSLRRGGENTEAFF. In DNA, the CDR3 is TGTGCCAGCAGCTTACGACGGGGAGGGGAGAACACTGAAGCTTTCTTT.

This clonotype was counted only a few times. The V call is TRBV29-1, the J call TRBJ1-2; D remains ambiguous. V lost 7 bases and J lost 3, with 15 bases in between. There are 13 residues in the CDR3. Per germline, CDR1 SQVTM and CDR2 ANQGSEA. In DNA, the CDR3 is TGCAGCGGCCTTACGAGGGCGGACTATGGCTACACCTTC. It codes for CSGLTRADYGYTF.

Only a few counts were recorded for this clonotype. The chain is built from TRBV12-3 or TRBV12-4 and TRBJ2-3; 13 nucleotides match TRBD2. This CDR3 is built from 14 residues. V trimming: 6 bases; J trimming: 5 bases; junction bases outside the gene matches: 2. In DNA form, the CDR3 reads TGTGCCAGCAGGACTAGCGGGGGGATAGATACGCAGTATTTT. It codes for CASRTSGGIDTQYF.

The chain carries TRBV20-1 and TRBJ1-2; D might be TRBD1 (5 bases). This CDR3 is 13 amino acids long. The germline CDR1 and CDR2 sequences are DFQATT and SNEGSKA (reference sequence). V lost 6 bases to trimming and J lost 6 bases, with 17 bases between them. The CDR3 loop reads CSATLQAIDGYTF. The CDR3, as DNA: TGCAGTGCCACGTTACAGGCCATAGATGGCTACACCTTC.

The sample holds a few counts of this clonotype. The chain recombines TRBV27 with TRBJ2-7; D possibly corresponds to TRBD2 (6 bases). The CDR3 consists of 15 residues. Trimming removed 6 bases from V and 1 base from J, with 16 bases in between. The V gene's germline CDR1 is MNHEY and CDR2 SMNVEV (reference sequence). The CDR3 here is CASRSITGSSYEQYV. CDR3 in DNA: TGTGCCAGCAGAAGCATAACCGGGAGTTCCTACGAGCAGTACGTC.

This clonotype was recorded a few times. This chain uses TRBV11-2 with TRBJ2-2; D is ambiguous. Trimming left V 4 bases short and J 8 bases short, with 14 bases between. CDR1 and CDR2 from the germline V gene are SGHAT and FQNNGV. This CDR3 is 14 amino acids long. CDR3 nucleotides: TGTGCCAGCAGCTCATTCGGTCGTCCGGGGGAGCTGTTTTTT. This encodes CASSSFGRPGELFF.

This clonotype was found a few times. The chain employs TRBV18 and TRBJ2-7, with 8 positions matching TRBD1. Per germline, CDR1 KGHSH and CDR2 LQKENI. Trimming at V came to 4 bases and at J to 4 bases, leaving 9 bases not matched to a gene. The CDR3 extends over 15 amino acids. CDR3 loop: CASSLPGTGGYEQYF. The CDR3 bases are TGTGCCAGCTCACTTCCCGGGACAGGAGGTTACGAGCAGTACTTC.

A few counts support this clonotype. The CDR3 is CSASGQGANEQYF. CDR3 bases: TGCAGTGCTAGCGGACAGGGGGCGAACGAGCAGTACTTC. The V and J genes are TRBV20-1 and TRBJ2-7, with TRBD1 identical over 11 bases. Germline lookup yields CDR1 DFQATT and CDR2 SNEGSKA (reference sequence). V shed 3 bases and J 5 bases; nucleotides not matched to a gene: 3. The CDR3 spans 13 residues.

V is TRBV7-6 and J is TRBJ2-5, with D unresolved. Looked up from germline, CDR1 is SGHVS and CDR2 is FNYEAQ. This CDR3 comprises 12 residues. Trimming took off 3 bases at V and 8 bases at J, with 10 bases between the two ends. The chain's CDR3 is CASSFGWATQYF. CDR3 nucleotide sequence: TGTGCCAGCAGCTTCGGTTGGGCCACCCAGTACTTC.